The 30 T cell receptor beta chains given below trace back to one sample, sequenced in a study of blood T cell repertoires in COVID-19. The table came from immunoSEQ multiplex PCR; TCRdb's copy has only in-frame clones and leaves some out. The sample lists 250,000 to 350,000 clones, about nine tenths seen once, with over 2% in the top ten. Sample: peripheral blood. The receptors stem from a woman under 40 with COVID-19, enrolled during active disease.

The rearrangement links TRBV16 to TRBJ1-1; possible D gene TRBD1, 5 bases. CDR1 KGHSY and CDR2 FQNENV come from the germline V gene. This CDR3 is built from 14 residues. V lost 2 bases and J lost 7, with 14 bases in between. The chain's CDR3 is CASSQRGGTGEAFF. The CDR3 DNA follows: TGTGCCAGCAGCCAACGGGGAGGGACCGGTGAAGCTTTCTTT.

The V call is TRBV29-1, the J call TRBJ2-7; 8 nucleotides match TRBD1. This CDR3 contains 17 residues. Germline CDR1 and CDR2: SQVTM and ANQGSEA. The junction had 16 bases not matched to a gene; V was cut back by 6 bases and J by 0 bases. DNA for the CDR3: TGCAGCGTAGGCGACAGGGGTAAGGGAAGCAGCTCCTACGAGCAGTACTTC. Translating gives CSVGDRGKGSSSYEQYF.

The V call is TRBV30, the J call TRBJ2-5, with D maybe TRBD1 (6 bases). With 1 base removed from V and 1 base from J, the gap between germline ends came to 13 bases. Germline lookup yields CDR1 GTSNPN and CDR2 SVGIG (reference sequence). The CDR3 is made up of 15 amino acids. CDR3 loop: CAWSAPLGAQETQYF. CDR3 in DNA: TGTGCCTGGAGTGCCCCTCTGGGGGCCCAAGAGACCCAGTACTTC.

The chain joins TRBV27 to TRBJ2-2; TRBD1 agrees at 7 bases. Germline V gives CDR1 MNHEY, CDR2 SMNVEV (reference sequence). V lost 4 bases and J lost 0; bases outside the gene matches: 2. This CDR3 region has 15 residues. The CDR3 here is CASSWTGSNTGELFF. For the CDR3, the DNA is TGTGCCAGCAGTTGGACAGGTTCGAACACCGGGGAGCTGTTTTTT.

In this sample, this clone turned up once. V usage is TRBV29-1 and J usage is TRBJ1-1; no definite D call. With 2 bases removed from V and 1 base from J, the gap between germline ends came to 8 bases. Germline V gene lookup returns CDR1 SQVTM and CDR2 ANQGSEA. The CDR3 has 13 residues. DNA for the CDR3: TGCAGCGTTGAAAAGTCAGGGAACACTGAAGCTTTCTTT. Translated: CSVEKSGNTEAFF.

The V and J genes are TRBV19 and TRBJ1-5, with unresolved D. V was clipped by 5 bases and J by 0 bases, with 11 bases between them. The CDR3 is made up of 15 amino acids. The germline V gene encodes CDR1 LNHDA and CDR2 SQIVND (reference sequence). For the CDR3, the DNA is TGTGCCAGTAGTTGGAGTCAGTATAGCAATCAGCCCCAGCATTTT. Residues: CASSWSQYSNQPQHF.

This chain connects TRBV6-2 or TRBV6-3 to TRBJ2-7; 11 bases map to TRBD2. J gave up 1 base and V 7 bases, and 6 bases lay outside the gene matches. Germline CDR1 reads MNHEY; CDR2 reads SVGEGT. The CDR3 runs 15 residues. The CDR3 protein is CASNPSGRFSYEQYF. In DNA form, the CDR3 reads TGTGCCAGCAACCCTAGCGGGAGGTTTTCCTACGAGCAGTACTTC.

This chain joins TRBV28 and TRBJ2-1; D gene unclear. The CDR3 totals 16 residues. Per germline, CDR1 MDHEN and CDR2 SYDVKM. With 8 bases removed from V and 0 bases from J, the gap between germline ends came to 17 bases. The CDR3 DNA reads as TGTGCCAGCCTCCCGGTGCTACTTCTCTCCTACAATGAGCAGTTCTTC. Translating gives CASLPVLLLSYNEQFF.

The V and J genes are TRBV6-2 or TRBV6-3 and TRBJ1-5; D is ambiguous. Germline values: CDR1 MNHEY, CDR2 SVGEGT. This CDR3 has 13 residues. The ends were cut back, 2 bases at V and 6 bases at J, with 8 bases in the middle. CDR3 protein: CASSYPGLQPQHF. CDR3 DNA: TGTGCCAGCAGTTACCCCGGACTTCAGCCCCAGCATTTT.

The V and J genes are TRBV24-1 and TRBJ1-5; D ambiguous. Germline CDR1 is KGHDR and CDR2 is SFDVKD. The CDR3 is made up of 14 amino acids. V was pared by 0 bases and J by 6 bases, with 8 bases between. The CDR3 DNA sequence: TGTGCCACCAGTGATTTGCAGTCAGGTCAGCCCCAGCATTTT. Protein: CATSDLQSGQPQHF.

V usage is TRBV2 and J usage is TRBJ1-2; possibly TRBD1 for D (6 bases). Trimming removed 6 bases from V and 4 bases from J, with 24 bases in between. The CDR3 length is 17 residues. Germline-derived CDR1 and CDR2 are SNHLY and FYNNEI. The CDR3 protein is CASRSPSIQGVGYGYTF. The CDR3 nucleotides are TGTGCCAGCAGATCTCCCTCCATACAGGGAGTTGGCTATGGCTACACCTTC. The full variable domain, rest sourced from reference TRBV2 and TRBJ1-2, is EPEVTQTPSHQVTQMGQEVILRCVPISNHLYFYWYRQILGQKVEFLVSFYNNEISEKSEIFDDQFSVERPDGSNFTLKIRSTKLEDSAMYFCASRSPSIQGVGYGYTFGSGTRLTVV.

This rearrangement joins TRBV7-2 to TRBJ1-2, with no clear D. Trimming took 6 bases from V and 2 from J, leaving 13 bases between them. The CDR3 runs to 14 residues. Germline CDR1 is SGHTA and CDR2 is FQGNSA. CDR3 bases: TGTGCCAGCAGACACCCGGACTCCAACTATGGCTACACCTTC. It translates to CASRHPDSNYGYTF.

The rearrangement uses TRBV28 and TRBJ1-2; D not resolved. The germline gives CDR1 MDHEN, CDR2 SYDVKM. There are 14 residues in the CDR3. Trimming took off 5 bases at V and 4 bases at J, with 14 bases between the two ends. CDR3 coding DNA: TGTGCCAGCAGTGGGCAAGGGAGAGGCTATGGCTACACCTTC. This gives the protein CASSGQGRGYGYTF.

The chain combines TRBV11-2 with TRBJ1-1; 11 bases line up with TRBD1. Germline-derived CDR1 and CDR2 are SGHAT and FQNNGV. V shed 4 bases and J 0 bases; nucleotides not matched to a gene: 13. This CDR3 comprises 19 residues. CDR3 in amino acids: CASSSGQGVQMGMNTEAFF. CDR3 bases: TGTGCCAGCAGCTCGGGACAGGGGGTACAAATGGGGATGAACACTGAAGCTTTCTTT.

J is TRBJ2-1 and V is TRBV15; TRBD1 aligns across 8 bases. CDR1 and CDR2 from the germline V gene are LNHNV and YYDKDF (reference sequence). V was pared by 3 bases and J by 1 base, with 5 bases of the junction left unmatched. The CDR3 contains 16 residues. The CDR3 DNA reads TGTGCCACCAGCAGGAATACAGGGGGTTCCTACAATGAGCAGTTCTTC. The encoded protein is CATSRNTGGSYNEQFF.

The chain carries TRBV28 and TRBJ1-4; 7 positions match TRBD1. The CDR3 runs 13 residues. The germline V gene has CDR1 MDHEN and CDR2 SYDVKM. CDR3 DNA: TGTGCTTCCACAGGGGTGGTATACGAAAAACTGTTTTTT. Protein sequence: CASTGVVYEKLFF. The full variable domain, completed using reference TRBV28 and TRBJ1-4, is DVKVTQSSRYLVKRTGEKVFLECVQDMDHENMFWYRQDPGLGLRLIYFSYDVKMKEKGDIPEGYSVSREKKERFSLILESASTNQTSMYLCASTGVVYEKLFFGSGTQLSVL.

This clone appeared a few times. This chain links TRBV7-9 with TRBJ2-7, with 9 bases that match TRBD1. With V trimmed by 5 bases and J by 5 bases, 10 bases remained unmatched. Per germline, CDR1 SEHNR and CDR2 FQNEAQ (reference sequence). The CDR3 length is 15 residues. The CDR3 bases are TGTGCCAGCAGCCCGGCGACAGGGGGTGCAAACGAGCAGTACTTC. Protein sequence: CASSPATGGANEQYF.

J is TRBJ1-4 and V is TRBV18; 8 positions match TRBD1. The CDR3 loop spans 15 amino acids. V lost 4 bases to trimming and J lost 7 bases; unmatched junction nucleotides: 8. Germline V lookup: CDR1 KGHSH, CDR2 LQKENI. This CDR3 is CASSLTPGGLEKLFF. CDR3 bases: TGTGCCAGCTCACTCACTCCAGGGGGCCTTGAAAAACTGTTTTTT.

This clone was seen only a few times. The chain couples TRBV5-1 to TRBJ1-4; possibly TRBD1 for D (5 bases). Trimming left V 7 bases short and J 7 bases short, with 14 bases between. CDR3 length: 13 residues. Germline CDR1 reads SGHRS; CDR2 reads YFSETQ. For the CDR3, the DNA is TGCGCCAGCTCCCACGGGGGGGGTGAAAAACTGTTTTTT. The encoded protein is CASSHGGGEKLFF.

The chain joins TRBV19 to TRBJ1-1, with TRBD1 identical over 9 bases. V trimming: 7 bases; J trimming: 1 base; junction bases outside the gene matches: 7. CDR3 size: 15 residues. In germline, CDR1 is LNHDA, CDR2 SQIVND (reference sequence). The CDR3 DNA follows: TGTGCCAGTACCATACTACAGGGGGCGAACACTGAAGCTTTCTTT. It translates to CASTILQGANTEAFF.

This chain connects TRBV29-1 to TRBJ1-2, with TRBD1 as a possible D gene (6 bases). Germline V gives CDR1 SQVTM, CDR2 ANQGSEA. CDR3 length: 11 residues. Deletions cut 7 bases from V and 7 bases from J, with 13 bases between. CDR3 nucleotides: TGCAGCGCCGGGGGGGGCGGTGGCTACACCTTC. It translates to CSAGGGGGYTF.

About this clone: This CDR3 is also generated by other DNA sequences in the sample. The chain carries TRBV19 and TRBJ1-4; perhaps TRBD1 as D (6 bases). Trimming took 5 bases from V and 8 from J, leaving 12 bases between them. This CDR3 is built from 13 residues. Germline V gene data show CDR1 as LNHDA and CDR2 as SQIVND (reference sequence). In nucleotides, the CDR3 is TGTGCCAGTAGTGATAGGGGGGGCGAAAAACTGTTTTTT. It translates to CASSDRGGEKLFF.

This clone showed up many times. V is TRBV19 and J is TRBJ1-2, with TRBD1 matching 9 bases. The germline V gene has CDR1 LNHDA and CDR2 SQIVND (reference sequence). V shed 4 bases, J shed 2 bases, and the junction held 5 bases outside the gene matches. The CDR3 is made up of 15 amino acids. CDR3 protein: CASSRGTGLNYGYTF. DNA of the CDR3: TGTGCCAGTAGTAGGGGGACAGGGTTGAACTATGGCTACACCTTC.

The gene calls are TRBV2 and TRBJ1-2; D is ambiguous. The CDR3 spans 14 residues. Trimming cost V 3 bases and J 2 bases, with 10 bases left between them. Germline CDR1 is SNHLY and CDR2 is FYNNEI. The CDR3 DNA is TGTGCCAGCAGTGACCCCCCGCAGAACTATGGCTACACCTTC. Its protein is CASSDPPQNYGYTF.

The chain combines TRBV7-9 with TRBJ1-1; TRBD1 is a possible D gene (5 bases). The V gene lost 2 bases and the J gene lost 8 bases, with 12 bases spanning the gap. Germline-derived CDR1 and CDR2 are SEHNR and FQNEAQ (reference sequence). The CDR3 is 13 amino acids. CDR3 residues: CASSLTSGNEAFF. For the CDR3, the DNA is TGTGCCAGCAGCTTAACCTCAGGGAACGAAGCTTTCTTT.

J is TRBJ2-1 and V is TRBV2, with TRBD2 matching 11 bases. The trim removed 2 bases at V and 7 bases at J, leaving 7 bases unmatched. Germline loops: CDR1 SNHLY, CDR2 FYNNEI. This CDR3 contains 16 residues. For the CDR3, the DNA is TGTGCCAGCAGTGAAAAGATAGCGGGAGGGGGAAATGAGCAGTTCTTC. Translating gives CASSEKIAGGGNEQFF.

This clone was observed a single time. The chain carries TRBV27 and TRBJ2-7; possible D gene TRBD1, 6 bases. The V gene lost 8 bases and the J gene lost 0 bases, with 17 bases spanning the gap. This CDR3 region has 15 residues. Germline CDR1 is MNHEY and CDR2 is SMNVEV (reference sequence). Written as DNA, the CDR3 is TGTGCCAGCTCATACAGGGATAAGGGCTCCTACGAGCAGTACTTC. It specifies CASSYRDKGSYEQYF.

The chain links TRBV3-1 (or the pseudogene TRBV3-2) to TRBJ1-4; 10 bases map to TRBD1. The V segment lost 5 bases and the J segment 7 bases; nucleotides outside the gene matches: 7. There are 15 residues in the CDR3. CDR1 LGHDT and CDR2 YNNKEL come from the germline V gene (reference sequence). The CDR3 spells CASSYTTGGSEKLFF. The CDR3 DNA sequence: TGTGCCAGCAGCTACACGACAGGGGGCTCTGAAAAACTGTTTTTT.

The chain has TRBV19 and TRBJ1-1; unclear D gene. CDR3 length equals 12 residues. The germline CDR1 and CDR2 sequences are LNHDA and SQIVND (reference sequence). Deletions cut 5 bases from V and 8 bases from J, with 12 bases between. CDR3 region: CASSSDSLEAFF. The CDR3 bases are TGTGCCAGTAGTTCTGACTCCTTGGAAGCTTTCTTT.

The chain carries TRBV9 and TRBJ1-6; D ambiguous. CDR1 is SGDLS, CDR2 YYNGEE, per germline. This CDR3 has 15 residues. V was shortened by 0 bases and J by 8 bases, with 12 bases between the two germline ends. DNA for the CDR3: TGTGCCAGCAGCGTAGATACGGGGAGGCATTCACCCCTCCACTTT. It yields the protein CASSVDTGRHSPLHF. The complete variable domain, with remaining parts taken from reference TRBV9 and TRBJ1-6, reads DSGVTQTPKHLITATGQRVTLRCSPRSGDLSVYWYQQSLDQGLQFLIQYYNGEERAKGNILERFSAQQFPDLHSELNLSSLELGDSALYFCASSVDTGRHSPLHFGNGTRLTVT.